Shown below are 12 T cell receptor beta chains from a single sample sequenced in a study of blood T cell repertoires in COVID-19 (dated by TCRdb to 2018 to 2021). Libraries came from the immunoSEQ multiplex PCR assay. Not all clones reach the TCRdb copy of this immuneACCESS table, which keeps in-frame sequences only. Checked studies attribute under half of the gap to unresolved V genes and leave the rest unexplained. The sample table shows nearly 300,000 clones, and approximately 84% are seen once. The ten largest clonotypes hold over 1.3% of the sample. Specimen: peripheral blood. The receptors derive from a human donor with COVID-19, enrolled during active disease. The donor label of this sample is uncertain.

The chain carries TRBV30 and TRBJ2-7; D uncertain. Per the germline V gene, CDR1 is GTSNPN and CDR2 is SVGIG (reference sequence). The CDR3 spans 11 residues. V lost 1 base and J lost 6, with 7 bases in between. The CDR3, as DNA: TGTGCCTGGAGTGCAGGAACCGAGCAGTACTTC. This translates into CAWSAGTEQYF. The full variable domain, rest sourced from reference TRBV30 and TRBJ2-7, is SQTIHQWPATLVQPVGSPLSLECTVEGTSNPNLYWYRQAAGRGLQLLFYSVGIGQISSEVPQNLSASRPQDRQFILSSKKLLLSDSGFYLCAWSAGTEQYFGPGTRLTVT.

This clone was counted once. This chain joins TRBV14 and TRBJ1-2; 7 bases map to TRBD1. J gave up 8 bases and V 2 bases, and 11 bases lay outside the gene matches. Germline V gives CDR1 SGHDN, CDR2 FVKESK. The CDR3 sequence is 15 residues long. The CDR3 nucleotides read TGTGCCAGCAGCCAAACCATCCAGGGGGTGAAGGGCTACACCTTC. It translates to CASSQTIQGVKGYTF.

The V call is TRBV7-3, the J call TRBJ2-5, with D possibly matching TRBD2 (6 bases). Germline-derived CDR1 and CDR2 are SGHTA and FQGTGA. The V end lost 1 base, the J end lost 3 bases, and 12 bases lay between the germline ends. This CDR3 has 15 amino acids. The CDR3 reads CASSLSGTVEETQYF. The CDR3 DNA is TGTGCCAGCAGCTTAAGCGGGACGGTGGAAGAGACCCAGTACTTC.

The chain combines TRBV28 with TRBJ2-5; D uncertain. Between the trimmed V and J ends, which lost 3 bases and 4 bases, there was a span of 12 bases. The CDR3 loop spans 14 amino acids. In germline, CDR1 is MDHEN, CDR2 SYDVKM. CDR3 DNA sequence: TGTGCCAGCAGTTTGTCGTCCGTTCCAGAGACCCAGTACTTC. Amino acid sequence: CASSLSSVPETQYF.

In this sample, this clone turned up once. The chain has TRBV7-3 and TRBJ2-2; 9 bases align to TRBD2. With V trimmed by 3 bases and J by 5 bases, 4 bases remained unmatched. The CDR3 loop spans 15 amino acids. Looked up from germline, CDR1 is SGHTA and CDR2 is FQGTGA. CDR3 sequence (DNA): TGTGCCAGCAGCTTCCCTAGCGGGGCTACCGGGGAGCTGTTTTTT. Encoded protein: CASSFPSGATGELFF.

CDR3 in DNA: TGCGCCAGCAGCGAGGGACTAGCGGTCTACGAGCAGTACTTC. Its protein product is CASSEGLAVYEQYF. The chain employs TRBV5-1 and TRBJ2-7, with 11 positions matching TRBD2. Germline loops: CDR1 SGHRS, CDR2 YFSETQ. Losses at the gene ends were 4 bases for V and 3 bases for J; bases not matched to a gene: 3. CDR3 length: 14 residues.

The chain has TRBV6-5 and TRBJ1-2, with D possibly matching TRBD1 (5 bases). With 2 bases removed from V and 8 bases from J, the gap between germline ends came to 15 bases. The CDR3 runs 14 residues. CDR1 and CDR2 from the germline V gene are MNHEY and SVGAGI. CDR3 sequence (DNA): TGTGCCAGCAGTTACGATAGGGGATCAGGAGGCTACACCTTC. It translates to CASSYDRGSGGYTF.

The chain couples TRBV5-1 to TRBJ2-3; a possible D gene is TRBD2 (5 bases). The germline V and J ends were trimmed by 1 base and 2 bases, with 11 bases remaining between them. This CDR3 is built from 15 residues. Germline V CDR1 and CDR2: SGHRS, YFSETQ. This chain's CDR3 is CASSLSGSDTDTQYF. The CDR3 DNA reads TGCGCCAGCAGCTTGAGTGGTAGCGACACAGATACGCAGTATTTT.

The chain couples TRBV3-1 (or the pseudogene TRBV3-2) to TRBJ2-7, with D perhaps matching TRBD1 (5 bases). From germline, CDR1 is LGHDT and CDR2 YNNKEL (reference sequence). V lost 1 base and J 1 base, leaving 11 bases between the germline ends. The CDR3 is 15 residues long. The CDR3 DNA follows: TGTGCCAGCAGCCAAGGGCAGGGCGCTTCCTACGAGCAGTACTTC. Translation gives CASSQGQGASYEQYF.

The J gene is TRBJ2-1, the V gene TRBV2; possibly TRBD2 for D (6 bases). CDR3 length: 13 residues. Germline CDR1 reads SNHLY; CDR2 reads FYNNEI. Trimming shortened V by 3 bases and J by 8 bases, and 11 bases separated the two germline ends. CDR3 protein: CASSEAGRHEQFF. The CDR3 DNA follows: TGTGCCAGCAGTGAGGCGGGGAGGCATGAGCAGTTCTTC.

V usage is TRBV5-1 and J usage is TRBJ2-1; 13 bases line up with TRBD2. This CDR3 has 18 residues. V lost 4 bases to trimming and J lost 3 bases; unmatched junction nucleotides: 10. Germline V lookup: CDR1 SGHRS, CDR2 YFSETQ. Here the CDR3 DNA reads TGCGCCAGCAGCCTGACACTAGCGGGAGGGCCTGGCTACAATGAGCAGTTCTTC. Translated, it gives CASSLTLAGGPGYNEQFF. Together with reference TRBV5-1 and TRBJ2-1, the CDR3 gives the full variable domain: KAGVTQTPRYLIKTRGQQVTLSCSPISGHRSVSWYQQTPGQGLQFLFEYFSETQRNKGNFPGRFSGRQFSNSRSEMNVSTLELGDSALYLCASSLTLAGGPGYNEQFFGPGTRLTVL.

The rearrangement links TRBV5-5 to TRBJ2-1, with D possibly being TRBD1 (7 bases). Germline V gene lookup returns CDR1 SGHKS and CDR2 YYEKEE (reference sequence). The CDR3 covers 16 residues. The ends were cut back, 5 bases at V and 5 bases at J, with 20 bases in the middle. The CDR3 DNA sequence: TGTGCCAGCAGTCCTGGAGGAGGGGGCCGTCACAATGAGCAGTTCTTC. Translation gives CASSPGGGGRHNEQFF.